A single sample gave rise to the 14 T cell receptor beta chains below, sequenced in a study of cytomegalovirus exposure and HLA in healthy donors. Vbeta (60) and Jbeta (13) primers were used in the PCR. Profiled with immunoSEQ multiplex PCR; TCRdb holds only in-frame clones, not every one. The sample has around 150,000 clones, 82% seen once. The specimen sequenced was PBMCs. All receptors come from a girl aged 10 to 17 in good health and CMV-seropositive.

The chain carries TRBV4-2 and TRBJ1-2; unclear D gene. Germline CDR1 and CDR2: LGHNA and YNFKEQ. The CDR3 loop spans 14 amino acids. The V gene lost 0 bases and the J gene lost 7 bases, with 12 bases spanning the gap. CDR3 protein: CASSQEEGRSGYTF. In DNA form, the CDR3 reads TGTGCCAGCAGCCAAGAAGAGGGAAGAAGTGGCTACACCTTC.

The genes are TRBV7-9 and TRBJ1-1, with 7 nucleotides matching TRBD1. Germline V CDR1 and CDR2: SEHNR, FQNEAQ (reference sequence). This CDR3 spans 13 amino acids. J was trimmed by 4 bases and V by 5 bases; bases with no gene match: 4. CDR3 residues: CASSPAGGTEAFF. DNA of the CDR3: TGTGCCAGCAGCCCTGCAGGGGGCACTGAAGCTTTCTTT.

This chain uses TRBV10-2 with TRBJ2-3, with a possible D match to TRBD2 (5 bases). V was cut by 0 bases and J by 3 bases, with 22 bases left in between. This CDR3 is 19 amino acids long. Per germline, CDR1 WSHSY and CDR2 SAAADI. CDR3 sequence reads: CASSESTPVGLARTDTQYF. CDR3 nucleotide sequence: TGCGCCAGCAGTGAGTCGACTCCCGTAGGGCTAGCTCGTACAGATACGCAGTATTTT.

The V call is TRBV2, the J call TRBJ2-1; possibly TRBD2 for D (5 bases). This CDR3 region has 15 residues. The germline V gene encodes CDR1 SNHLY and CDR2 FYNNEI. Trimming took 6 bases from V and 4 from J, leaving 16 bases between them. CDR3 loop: CASSPSAGGYNEQFF. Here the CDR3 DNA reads TGTGCCAGCAGCCCGTCGGCGGGTGGGTACAATGAGCAGTTCTTC.

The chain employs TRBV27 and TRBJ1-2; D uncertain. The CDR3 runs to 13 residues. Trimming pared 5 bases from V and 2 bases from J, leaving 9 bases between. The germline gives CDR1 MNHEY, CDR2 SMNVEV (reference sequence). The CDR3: CASSMTPNYGYTF. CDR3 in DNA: TGTGCCAGCAGTATGACACCGAACTATGGCTACACCTTC.

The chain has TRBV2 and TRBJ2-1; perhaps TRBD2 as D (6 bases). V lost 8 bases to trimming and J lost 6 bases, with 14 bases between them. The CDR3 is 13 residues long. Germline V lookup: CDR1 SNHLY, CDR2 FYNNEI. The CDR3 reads CASQAGRGNEQFF. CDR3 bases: TGTGCCAGCCAGGCAGGGCGGGGCAATGAGCAGTTCTTC.

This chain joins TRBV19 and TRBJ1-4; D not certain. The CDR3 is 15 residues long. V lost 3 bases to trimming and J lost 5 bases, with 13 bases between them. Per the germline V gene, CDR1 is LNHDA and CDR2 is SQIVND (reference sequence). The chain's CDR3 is CASSMPRAKNEKLFF. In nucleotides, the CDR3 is TGTGCCAGTAGTATGCCGAGGGCAAAAAATGAAAAACTGTTTTTT.

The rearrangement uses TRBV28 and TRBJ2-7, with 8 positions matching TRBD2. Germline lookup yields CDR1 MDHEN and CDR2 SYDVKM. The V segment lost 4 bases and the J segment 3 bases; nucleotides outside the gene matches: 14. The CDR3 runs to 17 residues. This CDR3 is CASSYPPSTSGYYEQYF. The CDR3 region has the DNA TGTGCCAGCAGTTACCCACCCTCAACTAGCGGCTACTACGAGCAGTACTTC.

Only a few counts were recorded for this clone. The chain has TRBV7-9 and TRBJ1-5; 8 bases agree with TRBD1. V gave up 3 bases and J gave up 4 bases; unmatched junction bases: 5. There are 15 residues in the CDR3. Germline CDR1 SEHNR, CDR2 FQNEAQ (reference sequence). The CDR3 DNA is TGTGCCAGCAGCTTGGACAGGGCTGGTAATCAGCCCCAGCATTTT. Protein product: CASSLDRAGNQPQHF.

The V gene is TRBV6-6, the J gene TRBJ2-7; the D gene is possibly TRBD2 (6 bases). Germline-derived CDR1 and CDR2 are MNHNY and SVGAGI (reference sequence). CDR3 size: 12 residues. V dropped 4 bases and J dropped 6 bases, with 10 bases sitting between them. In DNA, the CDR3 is TGTGCCAGCAGTTCCGCGGGGCCCGAGCAGTACTTC. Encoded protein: CASSSAGPEQYF.

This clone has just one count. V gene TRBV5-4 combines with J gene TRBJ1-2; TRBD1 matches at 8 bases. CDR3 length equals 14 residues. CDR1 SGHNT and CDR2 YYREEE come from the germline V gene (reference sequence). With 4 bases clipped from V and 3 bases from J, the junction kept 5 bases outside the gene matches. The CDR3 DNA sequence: TGTGCCAGCAGCACGACACAGGGGGACTATGGCTACACCTTC. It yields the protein CASSTTQGDYGYTF.

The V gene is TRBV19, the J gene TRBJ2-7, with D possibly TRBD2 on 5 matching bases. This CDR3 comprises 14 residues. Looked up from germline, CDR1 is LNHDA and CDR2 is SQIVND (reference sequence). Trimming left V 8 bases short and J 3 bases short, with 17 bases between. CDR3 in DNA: TGTGCCAGTCGGAAGGACTCCGCAGGCTACGAGCAGTACTTC. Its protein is CASRKDSAGYEQYF.

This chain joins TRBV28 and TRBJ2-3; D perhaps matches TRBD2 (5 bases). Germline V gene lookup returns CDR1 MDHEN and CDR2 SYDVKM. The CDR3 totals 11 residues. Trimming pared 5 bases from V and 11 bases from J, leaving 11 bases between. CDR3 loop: CASSRAGGQYF. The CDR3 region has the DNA TGTGCCAGCAGTCGGGCGGGCGGGCAGTATTTT.

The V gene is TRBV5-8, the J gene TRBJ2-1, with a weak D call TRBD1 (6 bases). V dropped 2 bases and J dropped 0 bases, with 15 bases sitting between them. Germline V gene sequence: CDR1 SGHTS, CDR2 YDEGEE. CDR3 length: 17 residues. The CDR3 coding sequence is TGTGCCAGCAGCTTTACCCGAGAGGGACACTCCTACAATGAGCAGTTCTTC. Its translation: CASSFTREGHSYNEQFF.